Listed below are T cell receptor beta chains from one sample, sequenced in a study of blood T cell repertoires in COVID-19. The assay was immunoSEQ multiplex PCR, and TCRdb's table has in-frame clones only and misses some. Here the sample spans around 380,000 clones, about 80% being singletons. The sample was peripheral blood. These receptors all come from a human donor with acute or convalescent COVID-19. The donor label of this sample is uncertain. Each CDR3 is given with its conserved first and last residue. A D gene is named only where the DNA matches it firmly. A row's size may be missing; if present it is once, few, many or a size class.

>TRBJ1-5|TRBV28|TRBD1|.
TGTGCCAGCAGTTTAAGACGACAGGGAAATCAGCCCCAGCATTTT
CASSLRRQGNQPQHF
>TRBJ2-3|TRBV19|.|many
TGTGCCAGTAGTATAGATACGGGTACAGATACGCAGTATTTT
CASSIDTGTDTQYF
>TRBJ2-7|TRBV4-2|.|.
TGTGCCAGCAGCCAAGAGCGACGGGGGACCCCCCCTACTGAGCAGTACTTC
CASSQERRGTPPTEQYF
>TRBJ1-1|TRBV7-9|.|.
TGTGCCAGCAGCTTGCCCCGGGGAAGGGCCCTGAACACTGAAGCTTTCTTT
CASSLPRGRALNTEAFF
>TRBJ2-3|TRBV2|TRBD1|.
TGTGCCAGCAGAAGACAGGGAATCGCAGATACGCAGTATTTT
CASRRQGIADTQYF
>TRBJ2-7|TRBV2|TRBD2|.
TGTGCCAGCAGTGACGTAGGGGAGGGATACTACGAGCAGTACTTC
CASSDVGEGYYEQYF
>TRBJ1-5|TRBV19|TRBD1|.
TGTGCCAGTAGTCCTCGGGACAGTAGCAATCAGCCCCAGCATTTT
CASSPRDSSNQPQHF
>TRBJ1-1|TRBV6-5|.|once
TGTGCCAGCAGAAAATACAAGGGGAAAGCTTTCTTT
CASRKYKGKAFF
>TRBJ1-2|TRBV28|TRBD1|.
TGTGCCAGCAGTCCTGACAGGGGAAGTGGCTACACCTTC
CASSPDRGSGYTF
>TRBJ1-5|TRBV5-5|.|.
TGTGCCAGCAGCTTGTTTGGCAGGGAGGATTATCAGCCCCAGCATTTT
CASSLFGREDYQPQHF
>TRBJ2-7|TRBV4-2|.|.
TGTGCCAGCAGCCAAGTCGAGGGCGACTACAAGCAGTACTTC
CASSQVEGDYKQYF
>TRBJ2-7|TRBV30|.|.
TGTGCCTGGAGCCTTGAGTTCCGCGACAGCCGTCAATTC
CAWSLEFRDSRQF
>TRBJ2-7|TRBV7-9|.|.
TGTGCCAGCAGCTTAGAAGGTCTGTGGCCTAGCTCCTACGAGCAGTACTTC
CASSLEGLWPSSYEQYF
>TRBJ2-7|TRBV28|.|.
TGTGCCAGCAGTTTTTTCCGGGTACCCTACGAGCAGTACTTC
CASSFFRVPYEQYF
>TRBJ1-2|TRBV28|TRBD1|.
TGTGCCAGCAGTTTTGAGGGGGCCTATGGCTACACCTTC
CASSFEGAYGYTF
>TRBJ1-2|TRBV6-1|TRBD1|few
TGTGCCAGCTGTGACAGGGGATTTAACTATGGCTACACCTTC
CASCDRGFNYGYTF
>TRBJ2-2|TRBV5-1|.|.
TGCGCCAGCAGCTTCCAGGGCCAAGGGACCGGGGAGCTGTTTTTT
CASSFQGQGTGELFF
>TRBJ2-7|TRBV4-2|.|few
TGTGCCAGCAGCCAAGACGGGGGCTCCTACGAGCAGTACTTC
CASSQDGGSYEQYF
>TRBJ1-3|TRBV15|.|.
TGTGCCACCAGCCGTGGACCGCCGGGGGCTGGAAACACCATATATTTT
CATSRGPPGAGNTIYF
>TRBJ2-7|TRBV5-1|TRBD1|.
TGCGCCAGCAGCTTGGGACAGGGGGGCTTGTACGAGCAGTACTTC
CASSLGQGGLYEQYF
>TRBJ1-1|TRBV19|TRBD1|.
TGTGCCAGTAGAACAGGGGGGAACATGAACACTGAAGCTTTCTTT
CASRTGGNMNTEAFF
>TRBJ2-5|TRBV28|.|.
TGTGCCAGCAGTGCTCCCGGGGGGCCACTCCGTGAGACCCAGTACTTC
CASSAPGGPLRETQYF
>TRBJ1-1|TRBV5-6|TRBD1|.
TGTGCCAGCAGCTTGGCCGCGGGACAGGTCAAGGCTTTCTTT
CASSLAAGQVKAFF
>TRBJ1-4|TRBV18|.|.
TGTGCCACATCTGAGGCGTGGACTAATGAAAAACTGTTTTTT
CATSEAWTNEKLFF
>TRBJ2-5|TRBV27|TRBD2|few
TGTGCCAGCAGCGACCAGCGGGAAGCCACCTACGGCCAAGAGACCCAGTACTTC
CASSDQREATYGQETQYF
>TRBJ1-5|TRBV19|.|.
TGTGCCAGTAGTACCGGGCGGGGTTTGAGTAATCAGCCCCAGCATTTT
CASSTGRGLSNQPQHF
>TRBJ1-1|TRBV29-1|.|.
TGCAGCGCCAGACCCGGGACAATGAACACTGAAGCTTTCTTT
CSARPGTMNTEAFF
>TRBJ2-7|TRBV27|.|.
TGTGCCAGCAGTTTGTTCGGGACAACCTACGAGCAGTACTTC
CASSLFGTTYEQYF
>TRBJ2-7|TRBV4-1|.|.
TGCGCCAGCAGCCAAGAGCCTCTAGGGGACGAGCAGTACTTC
CASSQEPLGDEQYF
>TRBJ2-1|TRBV19|TRBD1|.
TGTGCCAGTAGTATAGGGGGGACAGCTTTTTACTACAATGAGCAGTTCTTC
CASSIGGTAFYYNEQFF
>TRBJ1-4|TRBV10-2|.|.
TGCGCCAGCAGAAACGGAGGGTCTGGGGAAAAACTGTTTTTT
CASRNGGSGEKLFF
>TRBJ1-2|TRBV5-1|TRBD1|few
TGCGCCAGCAGCCCAGGACAGGGATGGGCAGAGGGCTACACCTTC
CASSPGQGWAEGYTF
>TRBJ1-1|TRBV4-2|.|.
TGTGCCAGCAGCCCCCAGGGGAACACTGAAGCTTTCTTT
CASSPQGNTEAFF
>TRBJ1-6|TRBV28|.|.
TGTGCCAGCACCGGGGTGAGAAATTCACCCCTCCACTTT
CASTGVRNSPLHF
>TRBJ1-2|TRBV3-1/TRBV3-2|.|.
TGTGCCAGCAGCCAAGACCCCAGGGAGGATGGCTACACCTTC
CASSQDPREDGYTF
>TRBJ1-1|TRBV5-1|.|.
TGCGCCAGCAGCTTGGTTGCGGGCGCTGAAGCTTTCTTT
CASSLVAGAEAFF
>TRBJ2-5|TRBV9|TRBD2|.
TGTGCCAGCAGCGCCTCCTCCGGACTGCGGGGGGAGACCCAGTACTTC
CASSASSGLRGETQYF